The 4 T cell receptor beta chains below were found in one sample sequenced in a study of cytomegalovirus exposure and HLA in healthy donors (dated by TCRdb to 2017 to 2019). The library was prepared using the immunoSEQ multiplex PCR assay. For the multiplex PCR, a mixture combining 60 forward primers for TCR Vbeta segments and 13 reverse primers for TCR Jbeta segments was used. TCRdb carries this immuneACCESS record with in-frame sequences only. Its versions omit some clonotypes, under half of them owing to an unresolved V gene in the studies checked, with the rest unexplained. The sample data list around 130,000 clones, and roughly four fifths of these were observed just once. Clones ranked in the top ten supply 5% to 7% of the sample. The sequenced sample consisted of PBMCs. All receptors derive from a middle-aged woman in good health and CMV-seropositive.

This chain connects TRBV6-1 to TRBJ2-7; D gene uncertain. CDR1 is MNHNS, CDR2 SASEGT, per germline. CDR3 size: 15 residues. Deletions cut 1 base from V and 2 bases from J, with 12 bases between. DNA of the CDR3: TGTGCCAGCAGTGAAGTCGGTGATGGGCCCTACGAGCAGTACTTC. Its translation: CASSEVGDGPYEQYF.

V is TRBV6-1 and J is TRBJ2-5; D not resolved. Germline CDR1 and CDR2: MNHNS and SASEGT. The CDR3 totals 14 residues. The ends were cut back, 2 bases at V and 5 bases at J, with 12 bases in the middle. CDR3 nucleotide sequence: TGTGCCAGCAGTGAATTTCCAGGTGGGGAGACCCAGTACTTC. Residues: CASSEFPGGETQYF.

This clone was picked up one time. V usage is TRBV19 and J usage is TRBJ2-1, with 11 bases matching TRBD2. With 2 bases clipped from V and 7 bases from J, the junction kept 7 bases outside the gene matches. Germline V gives CDR1 LNHDA, CDR2 SQIVND (reference sequence). The CDR3 covers 16 residues. CDR3 protein: CASSISLLAGGNEQFF. The CDR3 coding sequence is TGTGCCAGTAGTATATCTCTCCTAGCGGGAGGAAATGAGCAGTTCTTC.

The CDR3 sequence: CASSTGGGGTEAFF. In DNA form, the CDR3 reads TGTGCCAGCTCCACAGGGGGCGGTGGAACTGAAGCTTTCTTT. This rearrangement joins TRBV6-6 to TRBJ1-1; 9 bases agree with TRBD1. J was trimmed by 5 bases and V by 8 bases; bases with no gene match: 9. The germline CDR1 and CDR2 sequences are MNHNY and SVGAGI (reference sequence). The CDR3 is 14 residues long.